What follows are 27 T cell receptor beta chains derived from one specimen sequenced in a study of radiotherapy plus CTLA-4 blockade in lung cancer. Here immunoSEQ multiplex PCR was the method, and the copy in TCRdb shows in-frame clones only, minus some. Found here are about 51,000 clones, approximately 80% of them singletons; the top ten hold around 2.5%. The sample in question was peripheral blood, obtained from a patient treated with radiotherapy plus ipilimumab. The receptors were sampled from a human donor with non-small cell lung cancer whose response to radiotherapy plus ipilimumab could not be evaluated.

CDR3 bases: TGTGCCAGCAGTTTAAGCCCCTATGGCTACACCTTC. Amino acid sequence: CASSLSPYGYTF. The rearrangement links TRBV28 to TRBJ1-2, with no clear D. This CDR3 has 12 residues. The ends were cut back, 2 bases at V and 4 bases at J, with 5 bases in the middle. Per germline, CDR1 MDHEN and CDR2 SYDVKM.

The chain joins TRBV7-8 to TRBJ1-4; the match to TRBD1 covers 10 bases. After removal of 3 bases from V and 10 bases from J, the junction contained 5 bases not matched to a gene. CDR1 SGHVS and CDR2 FQNEAQ come from the germline V gene. CDR3 size: 14 residues. CDR3 DNA sequence: TGTGCCAGCAGCTTTGGACAGGGGGTAGGAAAACTGTTTTTT. Translated: CASSFGQGVGKLFF.

DNA of the CDR3: TGCGCCAGCAGCCAAGGCCAGGGCTCTGGGGCCAACGTCCTGACTTTC. Translating it yields CASSQGQGSGANVLTF. The V gene is TRBV4-3, the J gene TRBJ2-6, with D possibly TRBD1 on 5 matching bases. Germline V CDR1 and CDR2: LGHNA, YSLEER. CDR3 length equals 16 residues. V dropped 1 base and J dropped 0 bases, with 7 bases sitting between them.

This chain joins TRBV29-1 and TRBJ2-1, with 7 bases identical to TRBD1. V dropped 5 bases and J dropped 5; count of bases not matched to a gene: 3. The CDR3 covers 12 residues. Germline V gene lookup returns CDR1 SQVTM and CDR2 ANQGSEA. The CDR3 DNA follows: TGCAGCGTTCACAGGGGACACAATGAGCAGTTCTTC. This translates into CSVHRGHNEQFF.

The rearrangement links TRBV5-4 to TRBJ2-1; tentative D call: TRBD2 (6 bases). From germline, CDR1 is SGHNT and CDR2 YYREEE (reference sequence). The CDR3 has 17 residues. Trimming left V 0 bases short and J 0 bases short, with 13 bases between. CDR3 sequence: CASSLAIRTISYNEQFF. DNA of the CDR3: TGTGCCAGCAGCTTGGCGATAAGGACTATCTCCTACAATGAGCAGTTCTTC.

The chain couples TRBV7-9 to TRBJ2-2, with TRBD2 identical over 9 bases. V shed 5 bases, J shed 6 bases, and the junction held 4 bases outside the gene matches. The CDR3 is 14 amino acids. The V gene's germline CDR1 is SEHNR and CDR2 FQNEAQ (reference sequence). The CDR3 sequence is CASSLLAGSGELFF. The CDR3, as DNA: TGTGCCAGCAGCCTCCTAGCGGGGTCCGGGGAGCTGTTTTTT.

Here the CDR3 reads CASTLSGQGSYEQYF. CDR3 sequence (DNA): TGTGCCAGTACCCTGTCGGGACAGGGTTCTTACGAGCAGTACTTC. This chain joins TRBV19 and TRBJ2-7; 9 nucleotides agree with TRBD1. Germline values: CDR1 LNHDA, CDR2 SQIVND (reference sequence). Trimming took 7 bases from V and 4 from J; bases not matched to a gene: 11. This CDR3 has 15 amino acids.

The V call is TRBV2, the J call TRBJ2-1; 10 bases line up with TRBD2. J was trimmed by 7 bases and V by 7 bases; bases with no gene match: 13. This CDR3 is 16 amino acids long. Germline lookup yields CDR1 SNHLY and CDR2 FYNNEI. CDR3 nucleotides: TGTGCCAGCAATAAGCGGGGGGGCCGGGGTGGGAATGAGCAGTTCTTC. Its protein product is CASNKRGGRGGNEQFF.

The chain joins TRBV28 to TRBJ1-5; D remains ambiguous. CDR1 is MDHEN, CDR2 SYDVKM, per germline. This CDR3 has 12 amino acids. The ends were cut back, 7 bases at V and 3 bases at J, with 7 bases in the middle. CDR3 DNA: TGTGCCAGCAAAGCCTCCAATCAGCCCCAGCATTTT. This encodes CASKASNQPQHF.

The chain is built from TRBV29-1 and TRBJ1-6; a weak D match, TRBD1 (5 bases). The CDR3 runs to 13 residues. Per the germline V gene, CDR1 is SQVTM and CDR2 is ANQGSEA. Trimming cost V 5 bases and J 7 bases, with 12 bases left between them. CDR3 in DNA: TGCAGCGTTCAGGGTAATCGGAATTCACCCCTCCACTTT. Translation gives CSVQGNRNSPLHF.

This clone has more than one count but fewer than ten. In DNA form, the CDR3 reads TGTGCCAGCTCACCTGACTCCTCCGAGGCATTCTACAATGAGCAGTTCTTC. It codes for CASSPDSSEAFYNEQFF. The V and J genes are TRBV18 and TRBJ2-1; D not resolved. The CDR3 totals 17 residues. Trimming stripped 3 bases from V and 3 bases from J, with 18 bases between. Germline V gives CDR1 KGHSH, CDR2 LQKENI.

This clone was seen a few times. The V and J genes are TRBV21-1 and TRBJ2-7; the D call TRBD1 from the table was never checked on the DNA. TRBV21-1 is a pseudogene locus. There are 15 residues in the CDR3. As DNA, the CDR3 is TGTGCCAGCAGCTCCAACGGCAAGGGGGCCGACGAGCAGTACTTC. This gives the protein CASSSNGKGADEQYF.

The rearrangement links TRBV5-4 to TRBJ2-7, with 10 bases lining up with TRBD1. The CDR3 has 15 amino acids. With V trimmed by 4 bases and J by 0 bases, 4 bases remained unmatched. CDR1 is SGHNT and CDR2 is YYREEE in the germline V gene (reference sequence). Written as DNA, the CDR3 is TGTGCCAGCAGCCACGGGACAGGGGACTCCTACGAGCAGTACTTC. It translates to CASSHGTGDSYEQYF.

The genes are TRBV15 and TRBJ1-4, with 11 bases lining up with TRBD1. The V segment lost 4 bases and the J segment 7 bases; nucleotides outside the gene matches: 5. CDR1 is LNHNV and CDR2 is YYDKDF in the germline V gene (reference sequence). CDR3 length equals 15 residues. The CDR3 DNA sequence: TGTGCCACCAGCACCTGGACAGGGGGCTCTGAAAAACTGTTTTTT. Protein sequence: CATSTWTGGSEKLFF.

Only a few counts were recorded for this clone. The chain links TRBV19 to TRBJ1-2; tentative D call: TRBD1 (5 bases). The V gene lost 10 bases and the J gene lost 0 bases, with 21 bases spanning the gap. Germline assignment: CDR1 LNHDA and CDR2 SQIVND (reference sequence). The CDR3 is made up of 16 amino acids. In nucleotides, the CDR3 is TGTGCCAATAAAAGGAGACGGACATCAGCTAACTATGGCTACACCTTC. Amino acid sequence: CANKRRRTSANYGYTF.

The V call is TRBV27, the J call TRBJ2-2; 8 bases fit TRBD2. V was clipped by 5 bases and J by 5 bases; unmatched bases: 10. CDR1 is MNHEY, CDR2 SMNVEV, per germline (reference sequence). The CDR3 is made up of 16 amino acids. CDR3 DNA sequence: TGTGCCAGCAGTCCCCTGGTCCGGGGGGGGACCGGGGAGCTGTTTTTT. This codes for CASSPLVRGGTGELFF.

CDR3 sequence (DNA): TGTGCCAGCAGCTCACGGCGGGTACTTCAGGACTACGAGCAGTACTTC. This gives the protein CASSSRRVLQDYEQYF. This rearrangement joins TRBV5-6 to TRBJ2-7; possible D gene TRBD2, 5 bases. CDR3 size: 16 residues. The germline V and J ends were trimmed by 3 bases and 3 bases, with 19 bases remaining between them. In germline, CDR1 is SGHDT, CDR2 YYEEEE.

V usage is TRBV27 and J usage is TRBJ2-2; TRBD2 might be the D (6 bases). V was clipped by 6 bases and J by 5 bases, with 16 bases between them. This CDR3 comprises 15 residues. Germline assignment: CDR1 MNHEY and CDR2 SMNVEV (reference sequence). The CDR3 region has the DNA TGTGCCAGCAGACTCGGCCGGGCGGGGACCGGGGAGCTGTTTTTT. Its translation is CASRLGRAGTGELFF.

V and J are TRBV7-9 and TRBJ1-6, with TRBD1 as a possible D gene (5 bases). Germline CDR1 is SEHNR and CDR2 is FQNEAQ (reference sequence). The CDR3 runs 16 residues. Trimming left V 3 bases short and J 5 bases short, with 14 bases between. The CDR3 nucleotides are TGTGCCAGCAGCTTTCTGGCAGGGATCGATAATTCACCCCTCCACTTT. This encodes CASSFLAGIDNSPLHF.

This clone has only a few counts. The chain has TRBV28 and TRBJ1-5, with 10 bases aligning to TRBD1. V shed 7 bases and J 1 base; nucleotides not matched to a gene: 7. Germline V CDR1 and CDR2: MDHEN, SYDVKM. The CDR3 is 16 residues long. The CDR3 DNA follows: TGTGCCAGCACCCCAGGGGGACAGGGGAGCAATCAGCCCCAGCATTTT. It yields the protein CASTPGGQGSNQPQHF.

This chain connects TRBV20-1 to TRBJ2-3; D is undetermined. Trimming shortened V by 4 bases and J by 4 bases, and 6 bases separated the two germline ends. Germline V gene data show CDR1 as DFQATT and CDR2 as SNEGSKA (reference sequence). The CDR3 is 11 residues long. CDR3 nucleotides: TGCAGTGCTACAAGAGCAGATACGCAGTATTTT. Translation: CSATRADTQYF.

The chain links TRBV30 to TRBJ1-4; TRBD1 matches at 11 bases. J was trimmed by 10 bases and V by 3 bases; bases with no gene match: 10. Germline assignment: CDR1 GTSNPN and CDR2 SVGIG (reference sequence). There are 15 residues in the CDR3. CDR3 residues: CAWSDTGTGGGKLFF. The CDR3 DNA follows: TGTGCCTGGAGCGACACCGGGACAGGGGGTGGAAAACTGTTTTTT.

This chain connects TRBV29-1 to TRBJ1-2; 8 nucleotides match TRBD1. The CDR3 sequence is 13 residues long. The germline V gene has CDR1 SQVTM and CDR2 ANQGSEA. Trimming at V came to 4 bases and at J to 8 bases, leaving 9 bases not matched to a gene. CDR3 protein: CSVGRTGSSGYTF. For the CDR3, the DNA is TGCAGCGTTGGGCGGACAGGGTCCTCCGGCTACACCTTC.

This chain uses TRBV19 with TRBJ1-5; 7 bases align to TRBD1. The germline gives CDR1 LNHDA, CDR2 SQIVND (reference sequence). J gave up 7 bases and V 5 bases, and 8 bases lay outside the gene matches. This CDR3 region has 14 residues. CDR3 residues: CASSSRQGGQPQHF. CDR3 sequence (DNA): TGTGCCAGTAGTTCTCGACAGGGTGGGCAGCCCCAGCATTTT.

The chain links TRBV6-5 to TRBJ2-2; 10 bases line up with TRBD1. After removal of 6 bases from V and 4 bases from J, the junction contained 2 bases not matched to a gene. The CDR3 spans 14 residues. Germline V CDR1 and CDR2: MNHEY, SVGAGI. The CDR3 region has the DNA TGTGCCAGCAGGGGACAGGGGTTCACCGGGGAGCTGTTTTTT. As protein: CASRGQGFTGELFF.

The V gene is TRBV5-1, the J gene TRBJ2-1; D might be TRBD1 (6 bases). The CDR3 consists of 15 residues. Germline lookup yields CDR1 SGHRS and CDR2 YFSETQ. The V and J ends lost 0 bases and 10 bases respectively, with 17 bases between them. CDR3: CASSLVSQGTKEQFF. The CDR3, as DNA: TGCGCCAGCAGCTTGGTATCACAGGGAACCAAGGAGCAGTTCTTC.

The chain recombines TRBV7-8 with TRBJ2-2; D remains ambiguous. The germline gives CDR1 SGHVS, CDR2 FQNEAQ. The V end lost 5 bases, the J end lost 2 bases, and 18 bases lay between the germline ends. The CDR3 has 17 residues. The DNA of the CDR3 is TGTGCCAGCAGCCGTACCCGGCGGCTACCCAACACCGGGGAGCTGTTTTTT. Residues: CASSRTRRLPNTGELFF.